The T cell receptor (beta chain) described here comes from a study of cytomegalovirus exposure and HLA in healthy donors (dated by TCRdb to the late 2010s). For context, the study as a whole: An earlier analysis of some 550 of the donors reported roughly 300 Gb of sequence data and about 100 million unique TCR beta sequences from 150 million to 200 million T cells. An early release covering over 500 HLA-typed donors comprised around 300 gigabases of sequencing data and approximately 85 million unique TCR sequences. Among the roughly 380 genotyped donors, under 90% belonged to the genetic ancestry cluster associated with self-reported Caucasian donors. The study was designed to test whether signatures of past pathogen exposure could be identified by cataloging public T cell receptors. Using immunosequencing, the study profiled T cell repertoires from about 610 subjects and related those repertoires to cytomegalovirus serostatus. Besides the first cohort of more than 650 subjects, a separate validation cohort made up of 120 different subjects was used. To predict cytomegalovirus infection status, the study brought together high-throughput TCR immunosequencing, statistical association of individual TCRs with disease status, and machine learning. A later analysis re-examined previously published TCR beta repertoires from just over 650 donors and added high-resolution HLA genotyping to investigate patterns of TCR occurrence. Rather than using new phenotypic data, the later analysis identified candidate immune exposures from TCR beta sequences and from how often those sequences occurred across donors. An earlier analysis of 587 of the donors applied high-throughput TCR beta sequencing to assess whether each TCR beta V gene segment acted as functional or pseudogenic. Donor age, sex, ethnicity and CMV serostatus were compiled alongside the repertoire data. A later genetic analysis used genome-wide SNP genotypes for about 55% of the 666 donors, treating that subset as a discovery cohort. Every repertoire in the discovery cohort had been generated on one and the same sequencing platform. Class I and class II HLA loci were covered by the typing at four-digit resolution. Typing coverage varied by locus: roughly 629-630 donors for A, B, C, DRB1 and DQB1; 500 to 550 for DQA1; about 600 for DPA1; approximately 470 for DPB1. A handful of DR-DQ haplotypes were treated as single units for association and clustering because of strong linkage in the cohort. Among around 400 genotyped donors of the cohort, an average of about 240,000 unique TCR beta nucleotide sequences were sequenced per donor, 15% to 20% of them non-productive.

Receptor amplification or capture employed the immunoSEQ multiplex PCR assay. For the multiplex PCR, a mixture combining 60 forward primers for TCR Vbeta segments and 13 reverse primers for TCR Jbeta segments was used. The CDR3 region of rearranged TCR beta genes was amplified from genomic DNA with a multiplex PCR assay. On the Illumina HiSeq System, the amplified TCR beta libraries were sequenced as 87-base-pair reads. Regarding the original processing steps: A later analysis tallied about 77 million unique TCR beta chains across the 550 to 850 repertoires, and approximately 12 million of those chains were shared by two or more donors. Raw reads were error-corrected and collapsed into unique sequences with a nearest-neighbor algorithm that merged closely related sequences to remove PCR and sequencing errors. CDR3 sequences were aligned to IMGT reference sequences to assign V, D and J gene segments. For a sequence to be retained, a match of at least six nucleotides to both a V gene segment and a J gene segment was required. A rearrangement counted as productive if the CDR3 had no stop codons and remained in frame with V and J, and every other rearrangement counted as non-productive. CDR3 was defined by IMGT convention, running from the second conserved V-encoded cysteine to the conserved J-encoded phenylalanine. In an earlier analysis of approximately 590 of the donors, sequences lacking an unambiguous match to a single V gene segment were excluded. An earlier analysis of about 590 of the donors classified V segments as functional when productive rearrangements were above 56.7% and as segregating when the standard deviation between donors was above 5%. A statistical classification framework was built to diagnose cytomegalovirus status from the catalog of TCR beta chain sequences. V and J gene assignment, in a later analysis, came from comparing TCR nucleotide sequences with IMGT/GENE-DB human TR gene sequences. In a later analysis, CDR3 sequences and most-parsimonious VDJ recombination scenarios were assigned using the TCRdist pipeline. In a later analysis, each TCR beta chain was defined by its CDR3 amino acid sequence together with its V-gene family, and reads lacking a unique V-gene family were excluded. A later analysis removed roughly 590 highly shared, low-generation-probability nucleotide sequences to deal with suspected cross-contamination and a sequencing artifact. In a later analysis, a clonal expansion index was calculated for each public chain from normalized within-repertoire ranks of inferred template counts. Generation probabilities in a later analysis came from a VDJ recombination model fitted to out-of-frame rearrangements, and those results were checked against IGoR. A later analysis scored TCR-TCR, TCR-HLA and TCR-CMV co-occurrence with hypergeometric tests, applying a repertoire-size bias correction to TCR pairs. False discovery rates were estimated in a later analysis by permuting HLA or CMV assignments 20 times. In a later analysis, co-occurring TCRs were grouped with DBSCAN, and TCRdist sequence similarity was added when clustering was performed within HLA-allele-positive subsets. Repertoires with fewer than 30,000 or more than 120,000 public chains, plus five repertoires with anomalous nucleotide sharing, were excluded from co-occurrence clustering. TCRdb took over this immuneACCESS table, retaining in-frame rearrangements with V and J assigned. Such tables are incomplete; in checked studies, under half of the missing clones stem from an unresolved V gene, and the remainder is unexplained. V, J and clone size are taken as reported in that table, and D and trimming were inferred from the DNA itself. The sample data list 150,000 to 200,000 clones, and roughly 80% of these were observed just once. Of the sample, about an eighth falls within the top ten clones.

Turning to this clone: This clone's antigen is unknown. No base-level quality is on record; no much larger clone is a single base apart.

The cohort consisted of hundreds of healthy bone marrow donors. At the time of sampling, all cohort members were nominally healthy, though unrecorded immune exposures were likely present. The donor was CMV seronegative and belonged to the group of 350 or so seronegative cohort members. A peripheral blood sample was provided by each donor, and peripheral blood mononuclear cells were used for TCR beta sequencing. The Qiagen DNeasy Blood Extraction Kit was used to extract genomic DNA from the blood cell samples. General findings and caveats noted by the study authors: Several of the top co-occurrence clusters appeared to be linked to parvovirus B19, influenza, CMV and Epstein-Barr virus, according to a later analysis. A later genetic analysis reported fewer N-insertions in productive TCRs among donors in an Asian-associated ancestry cluster than the approximately 700-donor mean. In both the original and validation cohorts, the classifier was reported to diagnose cytomegalovirus status with high specificity and sensitivity. Broadly in line with IMGT annotations, most TCR beta V segments showed up in productive rearrangements about 87% or about 30% of the time in an earlier analysis of several hundred of the donors. According to a later analysis, most CMV-associated TCR beta chains appeared to be HLA-restricted, and the HLA associations seemed to be driven largely by CMV exposure. A further reported finding was that TCR beta sequences accurately predicted the HLA-A and HLA-B alleles for most subjects in the first cohort. According to the authors, the approach could potentially be generalized to other disease states and immunological phenotypes. Linkage disequilibrium might explain the correlated functional status among segregating V segments, but an unknown experimental factor could not be ruled out. Because HLA typing was missing for some donors at each locus, association tests included only the typed subset. Because counts were too low, roughly 16 rarely observed V segments, including chromosome 9 orphons, were excluded from the earlier analysis of roughly 580 of the donors. A few of the identified cytomegalovirus-associated TCR beta chains were confirmed in vitro to be specific for cytomegalovirus antigens. At a false discovery rate of 0.05, a later analysis linked 15,000 to 20,000 TCR beta sequences to specific HLA alleles. V-gene and J-gene trimming of TCR beta chains was associated with a missense DCLRE1C variant in a later genetic analysis, and the association was replicated in an independent cohort. Sequencing depth was assumed to be roughly uniform across donors in the presence/absence analyses, though that assumption may not hold. The only immune exposure information available for the cohort was CMV serostatus. In this cohort, only TCR beta chains were sequenced, and detectable features were limited by the absence of alpha or paired-chain data. In the study, approximately 160 TCR beta chains were listed as associated with cytomegalovirus. According to a later analysis, TCR association rates differed among HLA loci, with DRB1 alleles showing the most associated TCRs and HLA-C alleles showing the fewest. Because the 87-base-pair reads could not distinguish some IMGT-functional V segments, including TRBV6-2 and TRBV6-3, those segments were excluded. A cluster of highly shared sequence variants was judged likely to represent a technical artifact of the sequencing pipeline. Compared with equally common non-associated chains, HLA-associated TCR beta chains in a later analysis were more clonally expanded and had lower generation probabilities. Most TCR sequences were seen in very few donors, while some public TCRs were found in many individuals. Assigning TCR associations to individual alleles was difficult when HLA alleles, especially DR and DQ, strongly co-occurred.

Including the terminal cysteine and phenylalanine, the CDR3 comprises 13 residues. The kept DNA is CDR3 alone, 39 bases in frame from the first base. Taken from the germline V gene, the CDR1 and CDR2 loops are SGHNT and YENEEA. V is pared back by 4 bases and J by 4 bases, with 8 bases lying between the germline termini. The chain is assembled from TRBV11-3 and TRBJ1-3; no D gene is confidently identified. The clonotype was recovered from a woman in her 40s in good health and CMV-seronegative. Sequences were obtained from PBMCs. The CDR3 region has the sequence CASSSPEGNTIYF. The DNA reads TGTGCCAGCAGCTCTCCGGAGGGAAACACCATATATTTT. Outside the CDR3, residues come from the reference TRBV11-3 and TRBJ1-3 proteins, so the full variable domain is: EAGVVQSPRYKIIEKKQPVAFWCNPISGHNTLYWYLQNLGQGPELLIRYENEEAVDDSQLPKDRFSAERLKGVDSTLKIQPAELGDSAVYLCASSSPEGNTIYFGEGSWLTVV.